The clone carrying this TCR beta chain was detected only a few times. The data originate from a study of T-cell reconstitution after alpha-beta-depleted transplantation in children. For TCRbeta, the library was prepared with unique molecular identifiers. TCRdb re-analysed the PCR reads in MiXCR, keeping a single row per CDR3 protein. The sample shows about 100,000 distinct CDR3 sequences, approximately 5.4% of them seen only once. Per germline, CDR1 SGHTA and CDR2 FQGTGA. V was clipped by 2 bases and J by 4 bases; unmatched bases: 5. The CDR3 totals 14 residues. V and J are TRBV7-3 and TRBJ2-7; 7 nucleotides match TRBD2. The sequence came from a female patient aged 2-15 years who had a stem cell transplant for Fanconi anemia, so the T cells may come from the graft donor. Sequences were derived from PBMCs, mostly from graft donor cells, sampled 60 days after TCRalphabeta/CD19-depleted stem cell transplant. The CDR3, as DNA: TGTGCCAGCAGCTTAGGGGGGGAGATTTACGAGCAGTACTTC. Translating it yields CASSLGGEIYEQYF.